The TCR beta chain under discussion was sequenced for a study of OX40 agonist ivuxolimab in advanced cancers. CDR1 LGHNA and CDR2 YNFKEQ come from the germline V gene. CDR3 size: 15 residues. V was shortened by 2 bases and J by 8 bases, with 18 bases between the two germline ends. The method was immunoSEQ multiplex PCR; TCRdb's version includes in-frame clones alone and lacks a portion of them. Of approximately 72,000 clones in the sample, 70% to 90% were seen once. The TCR sequence derives from an adult with an advanced solid tumor such as melanoma, head and neck, liver or kidney cancer. The gene calls are TRBV4-2 and TRBJ1-2; D may be TRBD1 (6 bases). The sequencing used CD4+ or CD8+ T cells sorted from blood, collected in a trial of the OX40 agonist ivuxolimab. The CDR3 is CASSQLQGSVWGYTF. CDR3 nucleotide sequence: TGTGCCAGCAGCCAACTACAGGGTTCGGTTTGGGGCTACACCTTC.